The present T cell receptor beta chain was sequenced within a study of PD-1 blockade in classical Hodgkin lymphoma. The table came from immunoSEQ multiplex PCR; TCRdb's copy has only in-frame clones and leaves some out. This table has tens of thousands of clones, 89% appearing once. The time point is: newly diagnosed, previously untreated cHL patient sample. Magnetic negative selection was used to purify CD4+ T cells from thawed PBMCs. Newly diagnosed, untreated classical Hodgkin lymphoma PBMCs served as comparison. Overall study results and limits: According to reports, newly diagnosed patients had lower baseline TCR diversity than healthy donors, and relapsed/refractory patients had lower baseline TCR diversity still. Repertoire differences lack defined causes, possibly disease activity or prior therapy.

As regards this clone: Its target is not known.

This sequence was found in a human donor with classical Hodgkin lymphoma. What was sequenced was CD4+ T cells from blood.

CDR3 amino acids: CASSSSGGTEAFF. The CDR3 DNA reads as TGTGCCAGCAGCTCCTCAGGAGGAACTGAAGCTTTCTTT. V usage is TRBV11-1 and J usage is TRBJ1-1; D is uncertain. V gave up 4 bases and J gave up 5 bases, with 11 bases separating them. There are 13 residues in the CDR3. Germline V CDR1 and CDR2: SGHAT, FQDESV (reference sequence). Combining the CDR3 with reference TRBV11-1 and TRBJ1-1 gives the whole variable domain EAEVAQSPRYKITEKSQAVAFWCDPISGHATLYWYRQILGQGPELLVQFQDESVVDDSQLPKDRFSAERLKGVDSTLKIQPAELGDSAMYLCASSSSGGTEAFFGQGTRLTVV.